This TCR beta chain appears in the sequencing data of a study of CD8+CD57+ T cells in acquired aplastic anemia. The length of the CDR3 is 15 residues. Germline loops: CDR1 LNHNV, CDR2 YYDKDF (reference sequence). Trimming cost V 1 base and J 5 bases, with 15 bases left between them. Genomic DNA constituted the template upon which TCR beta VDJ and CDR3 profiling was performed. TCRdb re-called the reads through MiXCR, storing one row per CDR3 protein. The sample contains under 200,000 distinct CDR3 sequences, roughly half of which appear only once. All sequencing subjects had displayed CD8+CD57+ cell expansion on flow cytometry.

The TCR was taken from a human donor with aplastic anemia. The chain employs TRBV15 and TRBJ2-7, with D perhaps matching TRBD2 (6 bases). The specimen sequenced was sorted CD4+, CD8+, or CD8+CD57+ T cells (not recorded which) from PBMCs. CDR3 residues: CATSRVAGGFHEQYF. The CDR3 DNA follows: TGTGCCACCAGCAGAGTAGCAGGAGGGTTCCACGAGCAGTACTTC.